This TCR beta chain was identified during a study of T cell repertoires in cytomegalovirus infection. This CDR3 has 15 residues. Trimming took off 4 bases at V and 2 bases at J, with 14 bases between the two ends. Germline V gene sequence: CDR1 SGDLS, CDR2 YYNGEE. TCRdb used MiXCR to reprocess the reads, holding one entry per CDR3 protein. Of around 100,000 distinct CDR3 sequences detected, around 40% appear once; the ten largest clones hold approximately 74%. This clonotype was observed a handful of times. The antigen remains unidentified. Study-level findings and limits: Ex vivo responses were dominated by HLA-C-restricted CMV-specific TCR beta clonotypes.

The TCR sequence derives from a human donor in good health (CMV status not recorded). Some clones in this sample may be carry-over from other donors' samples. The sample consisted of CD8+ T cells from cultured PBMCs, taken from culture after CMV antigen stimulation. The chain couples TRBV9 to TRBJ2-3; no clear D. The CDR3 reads CASSSSWEITDTQYF. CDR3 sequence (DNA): TGTGCCAGCAGCTCTAGTTGGGAAATCACAGATACGCAGTATTTT.